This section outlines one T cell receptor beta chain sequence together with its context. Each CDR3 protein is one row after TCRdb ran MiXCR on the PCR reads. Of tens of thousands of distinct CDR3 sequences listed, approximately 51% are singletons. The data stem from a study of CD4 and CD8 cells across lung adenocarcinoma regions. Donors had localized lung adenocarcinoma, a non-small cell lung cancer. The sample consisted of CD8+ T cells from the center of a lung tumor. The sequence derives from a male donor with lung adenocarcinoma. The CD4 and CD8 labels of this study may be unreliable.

The CDR3 is CASSYSSSGQGANEQYF. The CDR3, as DNA: TGTGCCAGCAGTTACTCGAGTTCCGGGCAGGGGGCTAACGAGCAGTACTTC. The J gene is TRBJ2-7, the V gene TRBV6-5; 8 nucleotides match TRBD1. J lost 5 bases, V lost 0 bases, and 12 bases had no gene match. CDR1 MNHEY and CDR2 SVGAGI come from the germline V gene. CDR3 length: 17 residues.